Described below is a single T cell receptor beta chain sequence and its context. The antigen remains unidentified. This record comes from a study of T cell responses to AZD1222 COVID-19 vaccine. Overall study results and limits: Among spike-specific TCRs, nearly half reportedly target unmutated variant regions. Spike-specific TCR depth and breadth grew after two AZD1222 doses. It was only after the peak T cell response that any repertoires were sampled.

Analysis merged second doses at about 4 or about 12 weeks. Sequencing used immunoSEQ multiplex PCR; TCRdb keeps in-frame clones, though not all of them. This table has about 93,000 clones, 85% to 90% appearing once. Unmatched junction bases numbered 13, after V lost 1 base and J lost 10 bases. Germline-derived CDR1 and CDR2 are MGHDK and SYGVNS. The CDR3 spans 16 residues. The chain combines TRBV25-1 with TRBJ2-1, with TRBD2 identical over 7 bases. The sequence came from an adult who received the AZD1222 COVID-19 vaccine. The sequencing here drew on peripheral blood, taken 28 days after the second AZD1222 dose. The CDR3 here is CASSEFPGGGPGEQFF. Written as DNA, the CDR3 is TGTGCCAGCAGTGAATTCCCTGGGGGAGGGCCCGGGGAGCAGTTCTTC.